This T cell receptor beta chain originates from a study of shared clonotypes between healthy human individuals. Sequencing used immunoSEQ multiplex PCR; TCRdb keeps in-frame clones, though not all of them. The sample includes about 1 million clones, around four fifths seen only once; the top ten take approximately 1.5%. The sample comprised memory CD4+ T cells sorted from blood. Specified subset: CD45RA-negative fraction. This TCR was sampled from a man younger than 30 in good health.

The CDR3 sequence: CASSPQSTGRQETQYF. In DNA form, the CDR3 reads TGTGCCAGCTCACCGCAATCTACGGGGCGTCAAGAGACCCAGTACTTC. V usage is TRBV18 and J usage is TRBJ2-5, with D perhaps being TRBD1 or TRBD2 (5 bases each). Trimming removed 3 bases at V and 2 bases at J, with 16 bases between. The CDR3 length is 16 residues. CDR1 and CDR2 (germline): KGHSH, LQKENI.